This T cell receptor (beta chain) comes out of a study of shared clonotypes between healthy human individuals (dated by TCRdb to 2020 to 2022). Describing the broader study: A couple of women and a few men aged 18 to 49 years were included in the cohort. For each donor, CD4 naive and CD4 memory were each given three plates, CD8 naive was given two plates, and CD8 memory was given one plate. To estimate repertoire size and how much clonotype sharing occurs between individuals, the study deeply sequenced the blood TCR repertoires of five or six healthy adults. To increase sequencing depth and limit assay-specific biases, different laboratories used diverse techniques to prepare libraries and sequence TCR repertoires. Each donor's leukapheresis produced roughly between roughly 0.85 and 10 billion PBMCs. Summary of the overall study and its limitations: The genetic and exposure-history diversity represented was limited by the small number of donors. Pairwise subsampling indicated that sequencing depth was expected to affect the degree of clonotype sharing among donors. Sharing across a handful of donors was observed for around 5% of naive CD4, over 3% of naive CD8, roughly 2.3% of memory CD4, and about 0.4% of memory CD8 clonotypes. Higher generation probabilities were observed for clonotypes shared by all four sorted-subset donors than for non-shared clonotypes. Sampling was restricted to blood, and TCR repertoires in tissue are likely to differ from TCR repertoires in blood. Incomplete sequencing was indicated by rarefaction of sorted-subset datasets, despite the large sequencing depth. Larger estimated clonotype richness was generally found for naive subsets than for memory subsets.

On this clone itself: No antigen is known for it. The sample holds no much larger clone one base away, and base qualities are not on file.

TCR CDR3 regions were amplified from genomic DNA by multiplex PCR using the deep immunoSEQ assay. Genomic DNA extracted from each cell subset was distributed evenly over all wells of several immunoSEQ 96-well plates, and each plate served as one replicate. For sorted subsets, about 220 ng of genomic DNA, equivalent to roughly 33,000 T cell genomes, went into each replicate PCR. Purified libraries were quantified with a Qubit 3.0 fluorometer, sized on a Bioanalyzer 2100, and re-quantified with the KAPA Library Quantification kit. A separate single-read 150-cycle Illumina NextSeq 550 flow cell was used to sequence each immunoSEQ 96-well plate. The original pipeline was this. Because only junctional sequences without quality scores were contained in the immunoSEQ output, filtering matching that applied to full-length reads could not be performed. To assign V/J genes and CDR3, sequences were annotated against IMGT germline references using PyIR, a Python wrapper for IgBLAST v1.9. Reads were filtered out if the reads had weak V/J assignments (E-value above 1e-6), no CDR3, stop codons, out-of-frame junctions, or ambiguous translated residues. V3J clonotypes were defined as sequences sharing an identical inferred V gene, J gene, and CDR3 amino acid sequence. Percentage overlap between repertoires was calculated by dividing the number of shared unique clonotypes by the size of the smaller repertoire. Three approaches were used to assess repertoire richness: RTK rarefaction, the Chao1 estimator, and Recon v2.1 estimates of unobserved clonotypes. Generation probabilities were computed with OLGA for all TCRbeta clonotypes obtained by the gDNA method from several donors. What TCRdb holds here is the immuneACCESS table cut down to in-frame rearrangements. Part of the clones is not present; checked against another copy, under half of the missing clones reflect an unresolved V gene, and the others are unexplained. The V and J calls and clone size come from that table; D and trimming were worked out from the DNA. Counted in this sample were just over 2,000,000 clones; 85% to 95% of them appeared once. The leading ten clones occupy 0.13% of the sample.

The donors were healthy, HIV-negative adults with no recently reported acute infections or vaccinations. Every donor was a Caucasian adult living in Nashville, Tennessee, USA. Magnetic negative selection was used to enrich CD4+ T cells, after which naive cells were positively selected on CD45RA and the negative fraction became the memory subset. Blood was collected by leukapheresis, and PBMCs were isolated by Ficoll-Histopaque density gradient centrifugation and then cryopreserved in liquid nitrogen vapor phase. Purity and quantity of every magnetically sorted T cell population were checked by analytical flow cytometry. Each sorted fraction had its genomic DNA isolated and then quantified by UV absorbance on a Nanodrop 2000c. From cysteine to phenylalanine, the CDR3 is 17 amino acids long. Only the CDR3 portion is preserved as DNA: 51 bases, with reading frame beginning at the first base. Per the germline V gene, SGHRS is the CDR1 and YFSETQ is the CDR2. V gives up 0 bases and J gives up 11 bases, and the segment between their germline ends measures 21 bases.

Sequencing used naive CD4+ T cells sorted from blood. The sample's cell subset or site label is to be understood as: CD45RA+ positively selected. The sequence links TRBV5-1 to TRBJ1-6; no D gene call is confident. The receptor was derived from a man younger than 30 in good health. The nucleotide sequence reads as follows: TGCGCCAGCAGCTTGGGAAATAAACCGGGGTCCGGGGCACCCCTCCACTTT. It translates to CASSLGNKPGSGAPLHF. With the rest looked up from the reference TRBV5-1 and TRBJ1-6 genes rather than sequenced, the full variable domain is KAGVTQTPRYLIKTRGQQVTLSCSPISGHRSVSWYQQTPGQGLQFLFEYFSETQRNKGNFPGRFSGRQFSNSRSEMNVSTLELGDSALYLCASSLGNKPGSGAPLHFGNGTRLTVT.